This T cell receptor (beta chain) was identified in a study of shared clonotypes between healthy human individuals. Whole-study findings and limits: Clonotype sharing across a few donors was observed for 4.5% to 6.5% of naive CD4 clonotypes.

This CDR3 has 15 residues. V trimming: 6 bases; J trimming: 1 base; junction bases outside the gene matches: 5. The V gene's germline CDR1 is SEHNR and CDR2 FQNEAQ (reference sequence). Only CD45RO-negative cells positively selected for CCR7 counted as naive CD8 cells, so terminally differentiated effector memory CD45RA+ cells were excluded. On this clone: Its antigen is unidentified. Other DNA sequences in this sample translate to the same CDR3.

The method was immunoSEQ multiplex PCR; TCRdb's version includes in-frame clones alone and lacks a portion of them. Of about 600,000 clones listed, 95% to 98% were seen once; the top ten hold approximately 0.3%. V usage is TRBV7-9 and J usage is TRBJ2-3; 9 nucleotides agree with TRBD2. This TCR was sampled from a man aged 25 to 40 in good health. Source material: naive CD8+ T cells sorted from blood. The CDR3 bases are TGTGCCAGCAGTTCATTAGCGGGAGGCACAGATACGCAGTATTTT. It translates to CASSSLAGGTDTQYF.